This note documents a single T cell receptor (beta chain) sequence. TCRdb used MiXCR to reprocess the 5' RACE reads, holding one entry per CDR3 protein. The table includes under 50,000 distinct CDR3 sequences, around 5.2% detected once. This entry belongs to a study of early T cells in non-severe SARS-CoV-2 infection. The CDR3 loop spans 14 amino acids. V was pared by 7 bases and J by 0 bases, with 6 bases of the junction left unmatched. From germline, CDR1 is SQVTM and CDR2 ANQGSEA. The source of this sequence is an adult who was a healthcare worker with PCR-confirmed SARS-CoV-2 infection or an uninfected control (not recorded which). The sequenced sample consisted of whole blood. This rearrangement joins TRBV29-1 to TRBJ2-1; 7 positions match TRBD2. The CDR3 loop is CSDDGGNSYNEQFF. DNA of the CDR3: TGCAGCGATGACGGGGGGAACTCCTACAATGAGCAGTTCTTC.